The clone carrying this TCR beta chain was seen ten or more times. What it binds is not known. The CDR3 runs to 14 residues. Trimming stripped 2 bases from V and 2 bases from J, with 10 bases between. Germline loops: CDR1 WNHNN, CDR2 SYGVQD (reference sequence). Repertoires were generated with immunoSEQ multiplex PCR, while TCRdb's copy carries only in-frame clones and drops some. Here the sample spans 150,000 to 200,000 clones, approximately 80% being singletons. The record originates from a study of cytotoxic CD8 clonotypes in ibrutinib-treated CLL. The wider study: After a median of about 70 months, about 14 patients stayed remitted and some 12 progressed; responses had been partial in 24 and complete in 2. Whole-study findings and limits: Baseline levels were approached again at progression, after clonality had risen at ibrutinib response.

V and J are TRBV10-1 and TRBJ2-7, with D perhaps TRBD2 (7 bases). The clonotype originates from a human donor with chronic lymphocytic leukemia. Specimen: PBMCs, collected after 12 months of ibrutinib treatment. The CDR3 region is CASSEGEGAYEQYF. In DNA form, the CDR3 reads TGCGCCAGCAGTGAGGGGGAGGGGGCCTACGAGCAGTACTTC.